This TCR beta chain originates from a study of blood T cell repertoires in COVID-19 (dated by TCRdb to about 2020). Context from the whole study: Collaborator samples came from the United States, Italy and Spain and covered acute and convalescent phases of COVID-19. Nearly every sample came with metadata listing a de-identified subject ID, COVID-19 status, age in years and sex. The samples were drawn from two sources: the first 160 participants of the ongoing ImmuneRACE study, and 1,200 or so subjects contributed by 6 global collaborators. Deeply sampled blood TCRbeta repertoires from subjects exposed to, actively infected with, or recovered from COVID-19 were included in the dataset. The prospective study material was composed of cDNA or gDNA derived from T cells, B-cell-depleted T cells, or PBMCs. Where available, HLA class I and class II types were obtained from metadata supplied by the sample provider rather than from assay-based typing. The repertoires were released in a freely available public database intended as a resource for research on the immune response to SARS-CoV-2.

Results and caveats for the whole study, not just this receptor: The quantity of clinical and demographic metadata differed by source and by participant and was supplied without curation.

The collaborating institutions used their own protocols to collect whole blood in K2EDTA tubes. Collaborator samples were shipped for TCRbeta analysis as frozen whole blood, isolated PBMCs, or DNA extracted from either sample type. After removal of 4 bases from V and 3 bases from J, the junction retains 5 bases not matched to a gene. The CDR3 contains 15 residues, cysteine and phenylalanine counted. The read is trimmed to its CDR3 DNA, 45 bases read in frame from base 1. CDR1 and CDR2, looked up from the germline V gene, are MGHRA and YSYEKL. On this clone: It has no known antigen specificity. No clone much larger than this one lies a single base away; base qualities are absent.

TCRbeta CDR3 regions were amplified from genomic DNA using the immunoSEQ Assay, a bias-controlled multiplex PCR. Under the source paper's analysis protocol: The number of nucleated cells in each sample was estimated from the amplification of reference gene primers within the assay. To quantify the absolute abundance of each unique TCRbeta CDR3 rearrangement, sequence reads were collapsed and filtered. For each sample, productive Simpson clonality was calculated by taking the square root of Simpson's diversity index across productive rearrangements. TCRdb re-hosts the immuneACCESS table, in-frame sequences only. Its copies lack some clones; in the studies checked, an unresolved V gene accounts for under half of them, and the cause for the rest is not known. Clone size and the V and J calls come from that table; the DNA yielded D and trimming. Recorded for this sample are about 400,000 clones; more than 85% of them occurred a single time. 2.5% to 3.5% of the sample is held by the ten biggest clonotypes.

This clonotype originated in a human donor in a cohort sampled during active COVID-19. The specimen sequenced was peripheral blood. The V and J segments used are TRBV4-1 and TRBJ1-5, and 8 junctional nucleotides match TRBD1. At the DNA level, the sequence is TGCGCCAGCAGCCTTTCGGGACAGGACAATCAGCCCCAGCATTTT. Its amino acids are CASSLSGQDNQPQHF.